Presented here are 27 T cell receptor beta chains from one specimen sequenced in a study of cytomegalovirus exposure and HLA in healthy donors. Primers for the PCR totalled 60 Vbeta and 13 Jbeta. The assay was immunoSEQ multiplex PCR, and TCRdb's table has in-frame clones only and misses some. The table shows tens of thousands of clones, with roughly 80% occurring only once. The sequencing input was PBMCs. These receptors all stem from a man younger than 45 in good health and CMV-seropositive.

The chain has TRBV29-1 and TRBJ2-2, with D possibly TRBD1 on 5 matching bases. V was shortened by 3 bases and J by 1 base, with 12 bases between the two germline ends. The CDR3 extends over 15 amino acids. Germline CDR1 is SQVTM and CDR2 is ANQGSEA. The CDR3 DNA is TGCAGCGTTGACGGAGACAGAGAGAACACCGGGGAGCTGTTTTTT. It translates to CSVDGDRENTGELFF.

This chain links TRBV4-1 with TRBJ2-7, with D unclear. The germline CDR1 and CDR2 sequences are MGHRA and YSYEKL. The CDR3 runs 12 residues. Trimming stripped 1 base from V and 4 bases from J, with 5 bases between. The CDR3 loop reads CASSQVQYEQYF. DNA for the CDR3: TGCGCCAGCAGCCAAGTTCAGTACGAGCAGTACTTC.

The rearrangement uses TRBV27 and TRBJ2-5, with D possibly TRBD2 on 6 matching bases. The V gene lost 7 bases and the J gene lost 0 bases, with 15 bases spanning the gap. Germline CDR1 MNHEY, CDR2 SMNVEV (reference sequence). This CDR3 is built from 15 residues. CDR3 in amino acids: CASTLMGGYQETQYF. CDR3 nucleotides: TGTGCCAGCACCCTGATGGGGGGTTACCAAGAGACCCAGTACTTC.

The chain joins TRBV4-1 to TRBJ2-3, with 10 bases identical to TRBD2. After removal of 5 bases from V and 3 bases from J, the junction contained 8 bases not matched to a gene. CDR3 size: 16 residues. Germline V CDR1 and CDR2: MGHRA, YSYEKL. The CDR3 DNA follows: TGCGCCAGCAGCTACGGACTAGCGGTCAGTACAGATACGCAGTATTTT. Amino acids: CASSYGLAVSTDTQYF.

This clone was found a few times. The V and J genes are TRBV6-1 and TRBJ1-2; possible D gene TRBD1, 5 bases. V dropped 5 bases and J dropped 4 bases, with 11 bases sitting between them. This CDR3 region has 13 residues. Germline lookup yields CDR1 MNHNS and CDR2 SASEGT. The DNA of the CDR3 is TGTGCCAGCAGTTGGACGGGGGGCTATGGCTACACCTTC. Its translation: CASSWTGGYGYTF.

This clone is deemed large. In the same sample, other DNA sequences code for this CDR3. The DNA of the CDR3 is TGCAGCGCCAAGGGGTTTGGCACTGAAGCTTTCTTT. Amino acids: CSAKGFGTEAFF. The genes are TRBV29-1 and TRBJ1-1, with D maybe TRBD1 (5 bases). Trimming took 7 bases from V and 4 from J, leaving 13 bases between them. The length of the CDR3 is 12 residues. The germline V gene encodes CDR1 SQVTM and CDR2 ANQGSEA.

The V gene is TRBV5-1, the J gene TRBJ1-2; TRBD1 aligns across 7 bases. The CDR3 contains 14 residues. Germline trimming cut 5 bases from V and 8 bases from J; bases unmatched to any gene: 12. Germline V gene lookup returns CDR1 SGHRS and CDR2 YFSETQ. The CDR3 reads CASRLTGFADGYTF. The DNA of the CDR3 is TGCGCCAGCAGGTTGACAGGGTTTGCGGACGGCTACACCTTC.

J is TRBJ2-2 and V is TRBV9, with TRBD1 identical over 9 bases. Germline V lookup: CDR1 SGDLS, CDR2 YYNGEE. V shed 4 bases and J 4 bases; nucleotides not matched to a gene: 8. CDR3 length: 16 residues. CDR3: CASSSPGQGGTGELFF. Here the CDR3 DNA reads TGTGCCAGCAGCTCGCCGGGACAGGGAGGCACCGGGGAGCTGTTTTTT.

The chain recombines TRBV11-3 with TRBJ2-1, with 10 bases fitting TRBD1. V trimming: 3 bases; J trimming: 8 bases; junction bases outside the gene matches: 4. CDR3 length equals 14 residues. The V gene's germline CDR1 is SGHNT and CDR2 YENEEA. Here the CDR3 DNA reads TGTGCCAGCAGCTTGGGACAGGGGCTCTATGAGCAGTTCTTC. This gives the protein CASSLGQGLYEQFF. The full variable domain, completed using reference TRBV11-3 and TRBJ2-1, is EAGVVQSPRYKIIEKKQPVAFWCNPISGHNTLYWYLQNLGQGPELLIRYENEEAVDDSQLPKDRFSAERLKGVDSTLKIQPAELGDSAVYLCASSLGQGLYEQFFGPGTRLTVL.

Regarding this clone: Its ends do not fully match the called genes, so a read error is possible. The CDR3 region has the DNA TGCGCCAGCAGCTTGTCATGGGGCGATGAGTTTAGGAACCCCGGGGAGCTGTTTTTT. Translation: CASSLSWGDEFRNPGELFF. V is TRBV5-1 and J is TRBJ2-2, with D possibly being TRBD1 (5 bases). This CDR3 comprises 19 residues. Germline V gives CDR1 SGHRS, CDR2 YFSETQ. Together with reference TRBV5-1 and TRBJ2-2, the CDR3 gives the full variable domain: KAGVTQTPRYLIKTRGQQVTLSCSPISGHRSVSWYQQTPGQGLQFLFEYFSETQRNKGNFPGRFSGRQFSNSRSEMNVSTLELGDSALYLCASSLSWGDEFRNPGELFFGEGSRLTVL.

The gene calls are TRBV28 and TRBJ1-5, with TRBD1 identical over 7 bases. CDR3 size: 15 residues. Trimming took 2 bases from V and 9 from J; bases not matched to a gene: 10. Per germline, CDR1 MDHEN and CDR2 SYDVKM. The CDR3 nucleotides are TGTGCCAGCAGTTTAGTAACGACAGGGACGGGGCCCCAGCATTTT. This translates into CASSLVTTGTGPQHF.

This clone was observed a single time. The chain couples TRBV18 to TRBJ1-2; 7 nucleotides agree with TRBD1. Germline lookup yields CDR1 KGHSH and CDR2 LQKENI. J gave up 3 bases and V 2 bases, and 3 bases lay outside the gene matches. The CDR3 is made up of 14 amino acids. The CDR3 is CASSPNGQDYGYTF. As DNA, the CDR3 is TGTGCCAGCTCACCAAACGGACAGGACTATGGCTACACCTTC.

As DNA, the CDR3 is TGTGCCAGTAGGGGGCCTTTTGGTGCCAAAAACATTCAGTACTTC. Translating gives CASRGPFGAKNIQYF. The rearrangement links TRBV19 to TRBJ2-4; tentatively, D is TRBD1 (5 bases). This CDR3 spans 15 amino acids. Deletions cut 6 bases from V and 1 base from J, with 13 bases between. Germline V gives CDR1 LNHDA, CDR2 SQIVND (reference sequence).

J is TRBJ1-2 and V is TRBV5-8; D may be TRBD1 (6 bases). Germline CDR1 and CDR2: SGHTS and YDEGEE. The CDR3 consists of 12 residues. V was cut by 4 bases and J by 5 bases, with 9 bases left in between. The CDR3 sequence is CASSAGVYGYTF. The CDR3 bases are TGTGCCAGCAGCGCAGGGGTATATGGCTACACCTTC.

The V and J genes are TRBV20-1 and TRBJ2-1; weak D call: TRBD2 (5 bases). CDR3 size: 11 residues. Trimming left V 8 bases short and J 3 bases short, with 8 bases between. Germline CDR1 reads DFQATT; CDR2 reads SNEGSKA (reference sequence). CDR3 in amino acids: CSSGIYNEQFF. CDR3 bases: TGCAGTAGCGGTATCTACAATGAGCAGTTCTTC.

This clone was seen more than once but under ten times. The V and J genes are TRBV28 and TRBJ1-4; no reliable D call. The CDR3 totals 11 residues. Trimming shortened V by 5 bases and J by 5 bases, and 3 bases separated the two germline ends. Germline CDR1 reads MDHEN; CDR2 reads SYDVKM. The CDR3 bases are TGTGCCAGCAGTCAAAATGAAAAACTGTTTTTT. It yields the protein CASSQNEKLFF. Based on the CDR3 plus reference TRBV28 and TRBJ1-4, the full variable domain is DVKVTQSSRYLVKRTGEKVFLECVQDMDHENMFWYRQDPGLGLRLIYFSYDVKMKEKGDIPEGYSVSREKKERFSLILESASTNQTSMYLCASSQNEKLFFGSGTQLSVL.

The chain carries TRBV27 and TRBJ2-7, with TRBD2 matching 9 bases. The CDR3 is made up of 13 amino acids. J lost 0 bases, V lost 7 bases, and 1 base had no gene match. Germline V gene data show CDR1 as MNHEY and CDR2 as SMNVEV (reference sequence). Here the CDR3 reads CASTSGASYEQYF. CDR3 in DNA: TGTGCCAGCACTAGCGGGGCCTCCTACGAGCAGTACTTC.

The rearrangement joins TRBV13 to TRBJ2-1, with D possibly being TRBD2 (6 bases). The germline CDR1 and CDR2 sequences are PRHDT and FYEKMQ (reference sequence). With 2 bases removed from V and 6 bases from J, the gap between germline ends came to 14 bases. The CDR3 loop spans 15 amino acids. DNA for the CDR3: TGTGCCAGCAGCTTATTAGGGACTGGTGCCAATGAGCAGTTCTTC. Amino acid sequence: CASSLLGTGANEQFF.

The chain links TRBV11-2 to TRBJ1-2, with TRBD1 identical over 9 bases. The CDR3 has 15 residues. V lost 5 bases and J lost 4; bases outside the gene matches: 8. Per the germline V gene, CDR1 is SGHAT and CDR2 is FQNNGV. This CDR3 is CASSMTGTGIYGYTF. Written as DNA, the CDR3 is TGTGCCAGCAGCATGACCGGGACAGGGATCTATGGCTACACCTTC.

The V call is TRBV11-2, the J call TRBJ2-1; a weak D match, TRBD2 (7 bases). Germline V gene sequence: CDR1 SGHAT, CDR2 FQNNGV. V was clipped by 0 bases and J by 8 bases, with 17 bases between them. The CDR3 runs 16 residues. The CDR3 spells CASSLDFGGAKDEQFF. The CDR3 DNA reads TGTGCCAGCAGCTTAGATTTTGGGGGGGCGAAGGATGAGCAGTTCTTC.

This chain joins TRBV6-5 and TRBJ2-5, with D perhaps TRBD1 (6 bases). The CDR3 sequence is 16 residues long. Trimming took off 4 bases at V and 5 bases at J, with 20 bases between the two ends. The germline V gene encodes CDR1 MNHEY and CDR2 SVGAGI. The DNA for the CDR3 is TGTGCCAGCAGTTTACGGACAGTCCCAGATCGGGAGACCCAGTACTTC. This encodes CASSLRTVPDRETQYF.

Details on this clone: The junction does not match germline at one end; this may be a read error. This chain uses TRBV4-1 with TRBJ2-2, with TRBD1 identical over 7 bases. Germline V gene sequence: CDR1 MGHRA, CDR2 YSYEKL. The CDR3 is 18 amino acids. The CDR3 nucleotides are TGCGCCAGCAGCCAATCGAGCCCGACAGGGACGAACCCCGGGGAGCTGTTTTTT. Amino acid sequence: CASSQSSPTGTNPGELFF.

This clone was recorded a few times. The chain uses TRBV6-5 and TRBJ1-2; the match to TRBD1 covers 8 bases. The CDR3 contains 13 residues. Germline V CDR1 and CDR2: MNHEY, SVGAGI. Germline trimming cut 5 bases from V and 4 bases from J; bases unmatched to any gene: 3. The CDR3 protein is CASSTGGPYGYTF. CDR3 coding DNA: TGTGCCAGCAGTACAGGGGGGCCCTATGGCTACACCTTC.

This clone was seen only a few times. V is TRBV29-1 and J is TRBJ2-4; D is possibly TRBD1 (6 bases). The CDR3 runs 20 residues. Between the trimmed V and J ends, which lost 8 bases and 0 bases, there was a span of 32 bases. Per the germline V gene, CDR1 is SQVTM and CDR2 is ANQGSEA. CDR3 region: CSPPGRGLDSPNKAKNIQYF. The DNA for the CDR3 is TGCAGCCCACCGGGCAGGGGTTTAGACAGCCCCAATAAAGCCAAAAACATTCAGTACTTC.

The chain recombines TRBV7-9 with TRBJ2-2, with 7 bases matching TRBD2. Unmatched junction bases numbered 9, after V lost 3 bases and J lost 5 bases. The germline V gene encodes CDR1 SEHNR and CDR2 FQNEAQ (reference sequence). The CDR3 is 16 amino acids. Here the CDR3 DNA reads TGTGCCAGCAGCTTTGTGTGGGACTACCGGACCGGGGAGCTGTTTTTT. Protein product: CASSFVWDYRTGELFF.

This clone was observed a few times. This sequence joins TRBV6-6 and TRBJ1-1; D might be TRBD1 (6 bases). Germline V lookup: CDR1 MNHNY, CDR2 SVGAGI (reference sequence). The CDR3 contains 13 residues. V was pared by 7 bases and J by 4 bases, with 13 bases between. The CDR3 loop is CASNVQGSTEAFF. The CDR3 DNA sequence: TGTGCCAGCAACGTACAGGGAAGCACTGAAGCTTTCTTT.

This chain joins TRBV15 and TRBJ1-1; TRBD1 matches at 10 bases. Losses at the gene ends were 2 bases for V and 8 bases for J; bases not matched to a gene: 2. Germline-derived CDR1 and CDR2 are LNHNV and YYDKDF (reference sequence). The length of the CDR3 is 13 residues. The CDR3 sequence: CATSRRQGAEAFF. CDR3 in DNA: TGTGCCACCAGCAGACGACAGGGGGCCGAAGCTTTCTTT.